This T cell receptor (beta chain) emerged from a study of PD-1 blockade in mismatch repair-deficient tumors. Only in-frame clones appear in the TCRdb table, and some are missing; sequencing was by immunoSEQ multiplex PCR. The table records around 130,000 clones, 88% of them present only once. Three pembrolizumab responders had their TCRs sequenced. This CDR3 has 12 amino acids. Losses at the gene ends were 5 bases for V and 6 bases for J; bases not matched to a gene: 3. CDR1 is MNHEY, CDR2 SMNVEV, per germline (reference sequence). The clonotype originates from an adult with mismatch repair-deficient cancer. The input for sequencing was peripheral blood, taken 72 weeks after starting pembrolizumab. The chain links TRBV27 to TRBJ1-2, with TRBD1 matching 7 bases. The chain's CDR3 is CASSRQGDGYTF. The CDR3 DNA is TGTGCCAGCAGTAGACAGGGTGATGGCTACACCTTC.